The rows below give T cell receptor beta chains drawn from one sample of a study of somatic mutations in cytotoxic T cells in rheumatoid arthritis. Libraries were prepared by immunoSEQ multiplex PCR; TCRdb keeps only in-frame clonotypes and omits some of them. The table includes about 23,000 clones, roughly 80% detected once. The sample taken for sequencing was CD8+ T cells sorted from blood. The receptor set was obtained from an adult with rheumatoid arthritis. Both conserved end residues are part of each CDR3. Each record gives: clone size, D gene, J gene, CDR3 length, V gene, CDR3 DNA, CDR3 protein. The D gene is left open where the match is weak. The listing skips clone size in some rows; elsewhere it reads once, few, many or a size class.

abundance: NA; d_gene: NA; j_gene: TRBJ2-7; len: 17; v_gene: TRBV13; CDR3nt: TGTGCCAGCAGCTTACGGGTGGACCAAAACCGACCTTACGAGCAGTACTTC; CDR3aa: CASSLRVDQNRPYEQYF
abundance: once; d_gene: NA; j_gene: TRBJ2-7; len: 14; v_gene: TRBV4-2; CDR3nt: TGTGCCAGCAGCCCATTCCCCCGTCCCTACGAGCAGTACTTC; CDR3aa: CASSPFPRPYEQYF
abundance: few; d_gene: NA; j_gene: TRBJ2-7; len: 13; v_gene: TRBV6-6; CDR3nt: TGTGCCAGCAGTTACCGGCCGGGGTCCGAGCAGTACTTC; CDR3aa: CASSYRPGSEQYF
abundance: NA; d_gene: NA; j_gene: TRBJ1-6; len: 15; v_gene: TRBV9; CDR3nt: TGTGCCAGCAGCGTAGCTACGGGGGGTAATTCACCCCTCCACTTT; CDR3aa: CASSVATGGNSPLHF
abundance: NA; d_gene: TRBD1; j_gene: TRBJ1-2; len: 13; v_gene: TRBV19; CDR3nt: TGTGCCACCCTCGGCGGGACAGTCTATGGCTACACCTTC; CDR3aa: CATLGGTVYGYTF
abundance: NA; d_gene: NA; j_gene: TRBJ2-3; len: 17; v_gene: TRBV4-3; CDR3nt: TGCGCCAGCAGCCAAGATGCAACCGGGATTCGTGCAGATACGCAGTATTTT; CDR3aa: CASSQDATGIRADTQYF
abundance: NA; d_gene: TRBD2; j_gene: TRBJ2-2; len: 18; v_gene: TRBV4-1; CDR3nt: TGCGCCAGCAGCCAGTACTATAGCGGGGGGGGTGACACCGGGGAGCTGTTTTTT; CDR3aa: CASSQYYSGGGDTGELFF
abundance: NA; d_gene: TRBD1; j_gene: TRBJ2-7; len: 15; v_gene: TRBV27; CDR3nt: TGTGCCAGCAGTTTTTTGGGACAGGACCAAGGCGAGCAGTACTTC; CDR3aa: CASSFLGQDQGEQYF
abundance: NA; d_gene: NA; j_gene: TRBJ1-5; len: 19; v_gene: TRBV2; CDR3nt: TGTGCCAGCAGTGAAGGAAGAGGGCGACAGACTAATAGCAATCAGCCCCAGCATTTT; CDR3aa: CASSEGRGRQTNSNQPQHF
abundance: NA; d_gene: NA; j_gene: TRBJ1-5; len: 14; v_gene: TRBV9; CDR3nt: TGTGCCTTCTTTACGGGGGTTTTCAATCAGCCCCAGCATTTT; CDR3aa: CAFFTGVFNQPQHF
abundance: few; d_gene: NA; j_gene: TRBJ1-6; len: 16; v_gene: TRBV4-1; CDR3nt: TGCGCCAGCAGCCAAGGGGTTGGGGGAGTGGGGTCACCCCTCCACTTT; CDR3aa: CASSQGVGGVGSPLHF
abundance: NA; d_gene: NA; j_gene: TRBJ2-5; len: 11; v_gene: TRBV18; CDR3nt: TGTGCCAGCTCACCGCAAGAGACCCAGTACTTC; CDR3aa: CASSPQETQYF
abundance: NA; d_gene: TRBD1; j_gene: TRBJ1-5; len: 15; v_gene: TRBV19; CDR3nt: TGTGCCAGTAGTATAGATATGGGACAGAATCAGCCCCAGCATTTT; CDR3aa: CASSIDMGQNQPQHF
abundance: NA; d_gene: NA; j_gene: TRBJ1-1; len: 13; v_gene: TRBV13; CDR3nt: TGTGCCAGCAGCTCCCTAGGGAACACTGAAGCTTTCTTT; CDR3aa: CASSSLGNTEAFF
abundance: NA; d_gene: NA; j_gene: TRBJ1-6; len: 16; v_gene: TRBV5-8; CDR3nt: TGTGCCGATCGCACATCGGGGACCGAAAGGCATTCACCCCTCCACTTT; CDR3aa: CADRTSGTERHSPLHF
abundance: few; d_gene: TRBD1; j_gene: TRBJ2-7; len: 14; v_gene: TRBV18; CDR3nt: TGTGCCAGCTCACGGACAGGCGTCCCCTACGAGCAGTACTTC; CDR3aa: CASSRTGVPYEQYF
abundance: NA; d_gene: TRBD2; j_gene: TRBJ2-1; len: 18; v_gene: TRBV27; CDR3nt: TGTGCCAGCAGGCCAACTAGCGGGGCAACTCTGGGTTACAATGAGCAGTTCTTC; CDR3aa: CASRPTSGATLGYNEQFF
abundance: few; d_gene: NA; j_gene: TRBJ1-2; len: 14; v_gene: TRBV6-1; CDR3nt: TGTGCCAGCAGTTCCCGGGGCGCCTCTTATGGCTACACCTTC; CDR3aa: CASSSRGASYGYTF
abundance: NA; d_gene: NA; j_gene: TRBJ1-2; len: 13; v_gene: TRBV2; CDR3nt: TGTGCCACCAAAGAGGGGAGGTGGTATGGCTACACCTTC; CDR3aa: CATKEGRWYGYTF
abundance: NA; d_gene: NA; j_gene: TRBJ1-2; len: 15; v_gene: TRBV7-9; CDR3nt: TGTGCCAGCAGCTTAGTAGGGCAGGGGATCATTGGCTACACCTTC; CDR3aa: CASSLVGQGIIGYTF
abundance: NA; d_gene: NA; j_gene: TRBJ2-2; len: 16; v_gene: TRBV6-4; CDR3nt: TGTGCCAGCAGTGACTCTCCAGGGGCAGCGACCGGGGAGCTGTTTTTT; CDR3aa: CASSDSPGAATGELFF
abundance: few; d_gene: NA; j_gene: TRBJ2-7; len: 14; v_gene: TRBV27; CDR3nt: TGTGCCAGCAGTGTGACAGGGAGGCCCTACGAGCAGTACTTC; CDR3aa: CASSVTGRPYEQYF
abundance: NA; d_gene: NA; j_gene: TRBJ1-3; len: 16; v_gene: TRBV4-2; CDR3nt: TGTGCCAGCAGCCAAGGGGCTGGAGTCTCTGGAAACACCATATATTTT; CDR3aa: CASSQGAGVSGNTIYF
abundance: NA; d_gene: TRBD1; j_gene: TRBJ1-1; len: 12; v_gene: TRBV18; CDR3nt: TGTGCCAGCCAGGGGGAGAACACTGAAGCTTTCTTT; CDR3aa: CASQGENTEAFF
abundance: NA; d_gene: NA; j_gene: TRBJ1-1; len: 15; v_gene: TRBV27; CDR3nt: TGTGCCAGCAGTTCCCCTGGTAGCGGGCCTCTTGAAGCTTTCTTT; CDR3aa: CASSSPGSGPLEAFF
abundance: NA; d_gene: NA; j_gene: TRBJ2-5; len: 10; v_gene: TRBV27; CDR3nt: TGTGCCAGCAGAAGAGAGACCCAGTACTTC; CDR3aa: CASRRETQYF
abundance: NA; d_gene: NA; j_gene: TRBJ1-1; len: 15; v_gene: TRBV6-1; CDR3nt: TGTGCCAGCAGTGAATGGGGGACGGAGAACACTGAAGCTTTCTTT; CDR3aa: CASSEWGTENTEAFF
abundance: NA; d_gene: TRBD2; j_gene: TRBJ2-7; len: 14; v_gene: TRBV10-3; CDR3nt: TGTGCCATCAGTGAGGCGGGGGGATCCTACGAGCAGTACTTC; CDR3aa: CAISEAGGSYEQYF
abundance: NA; d_gene: NA; j_gene: TRBJ2-3; len: 16; v_gene: TRBV18; CDR3nt: TGTGCCAGCTCACCATCCCCAGGGACTAGCACAGATACGCAGTATTTT; CDR3aa: CASSPSPGTSTDTQYF
abundance: NA; d_gene: NA; j_gene: TRBJ2-3; len: 13; v_gene: TRBV13; CDR3nt: TGTGCCAGCAGCTTCGACTCGAGGGATACGCAGTATTTT; CDR3aa: CASSFDSRDTQYF
abundance: few; d_gene: TRBD1; j_gene: TRBJ1-1; len: 14; v_gene: TRBV9; CDR3nt: TGTGCCAGCAGACCTGGGACAGGGGGCACTGAAGCTTTCTTT; CDR3aa: CASRPGTGGTEAFF
abundance: NA; d_gene: NA; j_gene: TRBJ1-3; len: 14; v_gene: TRBV7-6; CDR3nt: TGTGCCAGCAGCTTAGACGGCTCTGGAAACACCATATATTTT; CDR3aa: CASSLDGSGNTIYF
abundance: NA; d_gene: NA; j_gene: TRBJ2-7; len: 17; v_gene: TRBV7-8; CDR3nt: TGTGCCAGCAGCTTAGGGGGAGTTGCGGGGCTAGACTACGAGCAGTACTTC; CDR3aa: CASSLGGVAGLDYEQYF
abundance: NA; d_gene: TRBD2; j_gene: TRBJ2-2; len: 16; v_gene: TRBV7-9; CDR3nt: TGTGCCAGCAGCACGGGACTAGCGGGGAACCCCGGGGAGCTGTTTTTT; CDR3aa: CASSTGLAGNPGELFF
abundance: NA; d_gene: TRBD2; j_gene: TRBJ2-3; len: 17; v_gene: TRBV14; CDR3nt: TGTGCCAGCAGCCAAGATCCTGTAGCGGGGGGCTGGGATACGCAGTATTTT; CDR3aa: CASSQDPVAGGWDTQYF
abundance: NA; d_gene: TRBD2; j_gene: TRBJ2-6; len: 16; v_gene: TRBV5-5; CDR3nt: TGTGCCAGCAGCCCCGAAGCGGGGGCTGGGGCCAACGTCCTGACTTTC; CDR3aa: CASSPEAGAGANVLTF
abundance: NA; d_gene: NA; j_gene: TRBJ1-1; len: 14; v_gene: TRBV5-8; CDR3nt: TGTGCCAGCACCAACGTACAGGGCCGGCCTGAAGCTTTCTTT; CDR3aa: CASTNVQGRPEAFF
abundance: NA; d_gene: NA; j_gene: TRBJ1-1; len: 15; v_gene: TRBV6-5; CDR3nt: TGTGCCAGCAGTTTTCGGGAAGGGGCGAACACTGAAGCTTTCTTT; CDR3aa: CASSFREGANTEAFF
abundance: NA; d_gene: TRBD1; j_gene: TRBJ2-4; len: 15; v_gene: TRBV11-2; CDR3nt: TGTGCCAGCAGCCCCTGGACAGGGGGCCAAAACATTCAGTACTTC; CDR3aa: CASSPWTGGQNIQYF
abundance: NA; d_gene: NA; j_gene: TRBJ1-5; len: 16; v_gene: TRBV4-1; CDR3nt: TGCGCCAGCAGCCCCACAGAGGGGGAGTACAATCAGCCCCAGCATTTT; CDR3aa: CASSPTEGEYNQPQHF